This T cell receptor (beta chain) stems from a study of ipilimumab plus nivolumab after autologous stem cell transplantation (dated by TCRdb to 2020 to 2022). Regarding the research as a whole: A median of roughly 5 ipilimumab doses and about eight nivolumab doses was received by trial patients. Primary refractory and relapsed disease were included in the DLBCL cohort, with 18-month progression-free survival of approximately 86% and 30%, respectively. Patients in the trial were undergoing autologous transplant and had high-risk diffuse large B cell lymphoma, mature T cell lymphoma, or multiple myeloma. The intent-to-treat population of the trial consisted of 30 to 40 patients.

Beyond this particular receptor, the publication reports: Combined checkpoint inhibition as post-transplant consolidation was concluded by the authors to appear tolerable. The authors stated that profiles of the T cell receptor repertoire, regulatory T cell phenotype and gut microbiota provided a biologic rationale for studying this approach further.

Library method: the immunoSEQ multiplex PCR assay. TCRdb limited this immuneACCESS table to in-frame rearrangements with V and J called. A share of clones is missing; checked studies link under half to unresolved V genes, and the rest is unexplained. This sample gives 15,000 or so clones in total; about 81% of them show up just once. The leading ten clones occupy approximately 20% of the sample. Checkpoint therapy began 14 to 28 days after autologous transplant, with ipilimumab given at 1 mg/kg intravenously on day 1 of selected weeks. The nivolumab dose was 3 mg/kg intravenously, delivered on day 1 of weeks 1, 4, 7, 10, and every two weeks through week 26. This Phase Ib clinical trial tested ipilimumab plus nivolumab, a combined checkpoint inhibition, as consolidation after autologous stem cell transplantation. Concerning this clone itself: What this receptor recognizes is not known. Per-base quality was not reported, and no clone a single base away is much larger than it.

Trimming removed 5 bases from V and 1 base from J, leaving 15 bases between the germline ends. The germline V gene encodes CDR1 SGHNT and CDR2 YYREEE (reference sequence). Its CDR3 holds 15 amino acids, cysteine through phenylalanine. Only the CDR3 portion is preserved as DNA: 45 bases, with reading frame beginning at the first base. The source material was PBMCs, sampled in a trial of ipilimumab plus nivolumab as post-transplant consolidation. The sequence links TRBV5-4 to TRBJ1-1; the D gene is unclear. The TCR originated in a male donor with diffuse large B-cell lymphoma. This receptor has the CDR3 CASRFEGRGNTEAFF. The nucleotides are TGTGCCAGCAGATTCGAGGGCAGAGGGAACACTGAAGCTTTCTTT.